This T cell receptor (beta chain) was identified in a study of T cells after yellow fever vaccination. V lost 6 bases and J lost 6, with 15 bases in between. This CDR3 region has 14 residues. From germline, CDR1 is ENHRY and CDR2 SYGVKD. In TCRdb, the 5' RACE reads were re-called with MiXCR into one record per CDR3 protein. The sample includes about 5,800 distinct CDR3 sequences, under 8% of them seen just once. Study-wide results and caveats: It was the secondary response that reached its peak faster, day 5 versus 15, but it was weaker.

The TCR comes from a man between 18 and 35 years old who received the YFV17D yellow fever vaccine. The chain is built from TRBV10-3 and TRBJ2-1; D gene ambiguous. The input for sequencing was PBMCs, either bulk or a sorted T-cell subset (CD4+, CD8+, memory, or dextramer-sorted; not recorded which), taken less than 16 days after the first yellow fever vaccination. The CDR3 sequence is CAISPERRRNEQFF. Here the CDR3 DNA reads TGTGCCATCAGCCCCGAGCGCCGGCGCAATGAGCAGTTCTTC.